The source of this TCR beta chain is a study of blood T cell repertoires in COVID-19. TCRdb's table, derived via immunoSEQ multiplex PCR, lists solely in-frame clones and lacks some. This table has approximately 480,000 clones, 87% appearing once. With V trimmed by 2 bases and J by 6 bases, 8 bases remained unmatched. The CDR3 is 17 residues long. Germline V CDR1 and CDR2: WNHNN, SYGVQD (reference sequence). Material for sequencing was PBMCs or T cells enriched from blood (not recorded which). The chain combines TRBV10-1 with TRBJ2-2; 11 nucleotides agree with TRBD2. The receptor was derived from a woman in her late teens or twenties who had recovered from COVID-19. The CDR3 region is CASSEGSGGEGAGELFF. The CDR3 bases are TGCGCCAGCAGTGAGGGTAGCGGGGGGGAGGGCGCCGGGGAGCTGTTTTTT.